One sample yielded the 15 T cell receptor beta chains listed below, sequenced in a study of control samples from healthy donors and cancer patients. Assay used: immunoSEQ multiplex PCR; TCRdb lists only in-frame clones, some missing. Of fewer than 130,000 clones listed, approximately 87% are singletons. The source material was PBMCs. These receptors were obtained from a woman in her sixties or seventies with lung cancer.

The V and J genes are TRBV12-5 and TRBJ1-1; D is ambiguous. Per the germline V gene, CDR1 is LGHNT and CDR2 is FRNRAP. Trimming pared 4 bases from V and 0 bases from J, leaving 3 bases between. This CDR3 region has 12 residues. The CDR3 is CASGSLNTEAFF. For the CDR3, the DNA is TGTGCTAGTGGTTCCTTGAACACTGAAGCTTTCTTT.

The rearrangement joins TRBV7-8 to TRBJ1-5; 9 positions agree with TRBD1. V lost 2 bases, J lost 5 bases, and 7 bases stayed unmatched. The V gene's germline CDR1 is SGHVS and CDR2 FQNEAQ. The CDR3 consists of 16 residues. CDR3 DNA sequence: TGTGCCAGCAGCTTACAACAGGGGGCAGGGGATCAGCCCCAGCATTTT. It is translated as CASSLQQGAGDQPQHF.

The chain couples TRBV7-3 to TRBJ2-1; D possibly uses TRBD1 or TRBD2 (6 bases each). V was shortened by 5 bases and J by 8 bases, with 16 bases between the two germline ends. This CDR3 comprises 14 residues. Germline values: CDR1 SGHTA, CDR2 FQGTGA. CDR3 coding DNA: TGTGCCAGCAGCGTACGAGGGGGGCGTGATGAGCAGTTCTTC. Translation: CASSVRGGRDEQFF.

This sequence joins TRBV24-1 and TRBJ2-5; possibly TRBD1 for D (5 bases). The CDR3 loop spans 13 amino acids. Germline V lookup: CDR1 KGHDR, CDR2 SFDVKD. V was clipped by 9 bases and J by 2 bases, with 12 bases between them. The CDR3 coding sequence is TGTGCCACCGGGGCCAGTCTTCAAGAGACCCAGTACTTC. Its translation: CATGASLQETQYF.

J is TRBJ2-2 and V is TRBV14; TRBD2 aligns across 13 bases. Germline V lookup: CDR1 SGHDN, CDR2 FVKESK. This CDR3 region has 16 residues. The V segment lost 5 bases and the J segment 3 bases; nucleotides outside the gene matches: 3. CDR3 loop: CASSLLAGGHTGELFF. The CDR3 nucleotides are TGTGCCAGCAGCTTACTAGCGGGGGGGCACACCGGGGAGCTGTTTTTT.

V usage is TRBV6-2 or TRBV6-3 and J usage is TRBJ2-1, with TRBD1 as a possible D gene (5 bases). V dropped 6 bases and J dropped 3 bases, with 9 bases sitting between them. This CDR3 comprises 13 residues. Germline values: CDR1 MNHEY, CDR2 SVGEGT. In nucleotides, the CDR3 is TGTGCCAGCAGCCTAGGGGACTACAATGAGCAGTTCTTC. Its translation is CASSLGDYNEQFF.

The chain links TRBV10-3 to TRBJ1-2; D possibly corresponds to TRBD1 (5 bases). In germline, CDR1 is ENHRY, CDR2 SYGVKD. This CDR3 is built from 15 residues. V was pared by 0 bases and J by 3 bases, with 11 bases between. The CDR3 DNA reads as TGTGCCATCAGTGAGTCTCCGGGGGGGGACTATGGCTACACCTTC. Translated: CAISESPGGDYGYTF.

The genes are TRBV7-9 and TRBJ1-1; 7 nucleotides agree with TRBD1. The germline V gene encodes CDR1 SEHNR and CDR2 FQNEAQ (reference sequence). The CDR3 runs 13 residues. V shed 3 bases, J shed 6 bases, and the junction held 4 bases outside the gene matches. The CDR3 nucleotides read TGTGCCAGCAGCTTGCAGGGGGTAGCTGAAGCTTTCTTT. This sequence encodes CASSLQGVAEAFF.

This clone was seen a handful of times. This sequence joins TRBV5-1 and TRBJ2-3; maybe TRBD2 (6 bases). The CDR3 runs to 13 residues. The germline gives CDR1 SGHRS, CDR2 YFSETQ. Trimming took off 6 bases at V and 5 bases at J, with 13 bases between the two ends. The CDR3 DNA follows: TGCGCCAGCACCCCGGGGGTTGAAGATACGCAGTATTTT. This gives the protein CASTPGVEDTQYF.

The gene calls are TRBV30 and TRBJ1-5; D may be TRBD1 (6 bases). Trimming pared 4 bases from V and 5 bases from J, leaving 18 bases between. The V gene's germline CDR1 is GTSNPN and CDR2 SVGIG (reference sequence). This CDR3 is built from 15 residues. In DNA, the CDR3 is TGTGCCTGGACATTCAAGGGGACACCAGATCAGCCCCAGCATTTT. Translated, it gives CAWTFKGTPDQPQHF.

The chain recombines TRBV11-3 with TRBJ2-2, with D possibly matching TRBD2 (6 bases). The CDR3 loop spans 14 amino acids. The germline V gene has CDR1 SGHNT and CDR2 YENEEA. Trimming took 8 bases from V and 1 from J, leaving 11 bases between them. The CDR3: CASSVAVNTGELFF. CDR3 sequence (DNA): TGTGCCAGCTCCGTAGCGGTGAACACCGGGGAGCTGTTTTTT.

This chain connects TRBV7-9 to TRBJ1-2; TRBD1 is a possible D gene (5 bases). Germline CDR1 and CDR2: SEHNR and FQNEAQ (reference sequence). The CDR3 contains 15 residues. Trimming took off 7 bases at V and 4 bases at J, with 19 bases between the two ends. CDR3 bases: TGTGCCAGCACCCTCGCGGGGGGGACCGGCTATGGCTACACCTTC. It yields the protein CASTLAGGTGYGYTF. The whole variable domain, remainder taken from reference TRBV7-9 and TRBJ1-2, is DTGVSQNPRHKITKRGQNVTFRCDPISEHNRLYWYRQTLGQGPEFLTYFQNEAQLEKSRLLSDRFSAERPKGSFSTLEIQRTEQGDSAMYLCASTLAGGTGYGYTFGSGTRLTVV.

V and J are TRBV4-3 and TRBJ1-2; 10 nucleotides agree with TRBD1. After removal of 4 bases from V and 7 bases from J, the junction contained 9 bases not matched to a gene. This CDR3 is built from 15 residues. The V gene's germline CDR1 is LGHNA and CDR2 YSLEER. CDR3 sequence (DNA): TGCGCCAGCAGCCCTCGGGACAGGGGTTTGGGTGGCTACACCTTC. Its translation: CASSPRDRGLGGYTF.

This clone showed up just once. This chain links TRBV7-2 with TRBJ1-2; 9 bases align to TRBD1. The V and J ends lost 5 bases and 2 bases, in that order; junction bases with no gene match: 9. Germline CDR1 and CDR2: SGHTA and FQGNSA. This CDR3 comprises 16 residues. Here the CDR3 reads CASSPRHGQGNYGYTF. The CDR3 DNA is TGTGCCAGCAGCCCCCGTCACGGACAGGGGAACTATGGCTACACCTTC.

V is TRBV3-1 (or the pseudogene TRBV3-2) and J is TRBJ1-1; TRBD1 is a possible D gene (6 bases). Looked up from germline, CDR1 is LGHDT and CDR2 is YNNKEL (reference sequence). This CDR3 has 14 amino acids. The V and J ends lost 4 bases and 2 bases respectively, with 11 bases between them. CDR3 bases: TGTGCCAGCAGCCCGGAAGGGGGAAACACTGAAGCTTTCTTT. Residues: CASSPEGGNTEAFF.